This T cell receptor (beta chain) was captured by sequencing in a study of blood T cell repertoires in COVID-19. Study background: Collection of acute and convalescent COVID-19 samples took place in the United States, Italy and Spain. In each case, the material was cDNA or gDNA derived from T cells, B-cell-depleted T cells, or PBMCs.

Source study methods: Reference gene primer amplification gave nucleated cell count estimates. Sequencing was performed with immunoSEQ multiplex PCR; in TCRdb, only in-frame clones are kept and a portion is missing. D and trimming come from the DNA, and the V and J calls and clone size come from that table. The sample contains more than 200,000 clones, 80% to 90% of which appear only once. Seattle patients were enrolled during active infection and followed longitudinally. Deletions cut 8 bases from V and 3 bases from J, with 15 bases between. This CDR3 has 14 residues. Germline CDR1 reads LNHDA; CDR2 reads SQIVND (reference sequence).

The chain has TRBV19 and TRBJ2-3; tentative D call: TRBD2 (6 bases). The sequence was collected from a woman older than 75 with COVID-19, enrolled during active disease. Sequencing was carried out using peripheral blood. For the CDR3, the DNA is TGTGCCAGTCGGGGGTCAGGGTGGACAGATACGCAGTATTTT. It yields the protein CASRGSGWTDTQYF.